This TCR beta chain was captured in a study of shared clonotypes between healthy human individuals. On the study more broadly: A donor's plate count was three for CD4 naive and three for CD4 memory; CD8 naive had two and CD8 memory one.

Germline loops: CDR1 SGDLS, CDR2 YYNGEE. V shed 1 base and J shed 3 bases, with 22 bases lying between them. This CDR3 region has 18 residues. Here immunoSEQ multiplex PCR was the method, and the copy in TCRdb shows in-frame clones only, minus some. The sample lists about 2.2 million clones; around 93% were seen once. Findings and caveats of the study: Non-shared clonotypes showed lower generation probabilities than clonotypes common to all four donors.

The table lists this clone with a count of one. What it binds is not known. Naive CD8 cells were CD45RO-negative, positively selected for CCR7, excluding terminally differentiated effector memory CD45RA+ cells. The V and J genes are TRBV9 and TRBJ1-2, with D possibly being TRBD1 (6 bases). The specimen was naive CD8+ T cells from PBMCs. The sequence derives from a man younger than 30 in good health. Some clones in this sample may be carry-over from other donors' samples. The CDR3 region is CASSVKAGTPAGDYGYTF. The CDR3 nucleotides are TGTGCCAGCAGCGTAAAGGCTGGGACCCCGGCAGGGGACTATGGCTACACCTTC.